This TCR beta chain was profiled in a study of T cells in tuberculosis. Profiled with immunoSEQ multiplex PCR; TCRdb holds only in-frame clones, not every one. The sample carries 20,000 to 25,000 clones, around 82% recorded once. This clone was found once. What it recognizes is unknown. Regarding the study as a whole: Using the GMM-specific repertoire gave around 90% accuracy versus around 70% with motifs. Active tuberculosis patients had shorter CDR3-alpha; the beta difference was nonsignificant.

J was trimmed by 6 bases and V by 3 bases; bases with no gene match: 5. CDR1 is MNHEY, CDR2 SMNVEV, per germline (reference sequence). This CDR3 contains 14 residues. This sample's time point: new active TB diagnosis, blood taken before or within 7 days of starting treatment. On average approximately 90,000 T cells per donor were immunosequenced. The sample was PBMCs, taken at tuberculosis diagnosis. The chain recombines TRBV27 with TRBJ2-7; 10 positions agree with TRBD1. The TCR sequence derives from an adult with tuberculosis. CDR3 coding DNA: TGTGCCAGCAGTTTCGGACAGGGGGTGGGCGAGCAGTACTTC. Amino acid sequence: CASSFGQGVGEQYF.